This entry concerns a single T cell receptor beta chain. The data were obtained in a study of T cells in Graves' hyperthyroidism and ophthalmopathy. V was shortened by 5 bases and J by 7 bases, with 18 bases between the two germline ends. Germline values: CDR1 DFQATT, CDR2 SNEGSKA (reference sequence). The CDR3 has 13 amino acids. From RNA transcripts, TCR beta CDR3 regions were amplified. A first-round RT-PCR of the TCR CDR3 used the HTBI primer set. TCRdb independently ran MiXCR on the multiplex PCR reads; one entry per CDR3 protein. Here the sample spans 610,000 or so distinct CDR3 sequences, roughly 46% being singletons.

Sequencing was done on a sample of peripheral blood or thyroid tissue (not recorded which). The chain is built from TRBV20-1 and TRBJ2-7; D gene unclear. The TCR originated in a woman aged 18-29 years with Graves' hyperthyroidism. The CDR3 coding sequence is TGCAGTGCTCTCTTAATAGCCGGCTATGAGCAGTACTTC. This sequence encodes CSALLIAGYEQYF.